These 31 T cell receptor beta chains came from one sample sequenced in a study of early T cells in non-severe SARS-CoV-2 infection. TCRdb re-analysed the 5' RACE reads in MiXCR, keeping a single row per CDR3 protein. Of 55,000 to 75,000 distinct CDR3 sequences in the sample, approximately 9% were seen once. The sequencing input was whole blood. The receptor source for this set is an adult who was a healthcare worker with PCR-confirmed SARS-CoV-2 infection or an uninfected control (not recorded which).

This clonotype was seen repeatedly, ten times or more. The gene calls are TRBV15 and TRBJ2-3; the D is unclear. Per the germline V gene, CDR1 is LNHNV and CDR2 is YYDKDF (reference sequence). This CDR3 comprises 16 residues. Trimming cost V 2 bases and J 6 bases, with 18 bases left between them. Written as DNA, the CDR3 is TGTGCCACCAGCAGAAGCCCGAACGACCCTTCGGATACGCAGTATTTT. It translates to CATSRSPNDPSDTQYF.

This clonotype has at least ten counts. V and J are TRBV25-1 and TRBJ2-3, with 7 nucleotides matching TRBD1. The CDR3 totals 16 residues. The germline V gene has CDR1 MGHDK and CDR2 SYGVNS. V gave up 3 bases and J gave up 0 bases; unmatched junction bases: 6. This chain's CDR3 is CASSDGNRGSTDTQYF. CDR3 coding DNA: TGTGCCAGCAGTGACGGAAACAGGGGAAGCACAGATACGCAGTATTTT.

This clonotype turned up a few times. V and J are TRBV12-3 or TRBV12-4 and TRBJ1-1; 8 bases are a match to TRBD1. The CDR3 consists of 16 residues. The V segment lost 1 base and the J segment 0 bases; nucleotides outside the gene matches: 4. CDR3 residues: CASSLERTGMNTEAFF. CDR3 bases: TGTGCCAGCAGTTTAGAAAGGACAGGGATGAACACTGAAGCTTTCTTT.

This clonotype was counted only a few times. The gene calls are TRBV7-3 and TRBJ2-7; D is tentatively TRBD1 or TRBD2 (5 bases each). Trimming removed 1 base from V and 3 bases from J, with 19 bases in between. The CDR3 runs 17 residues. CDR1 SGHTA and CDR2 FQGTGA come from the germline V gene. In DNA, the CDR3 is TGTGCCAGCAGCTTAAAATTATTCGGGACGGAACTCTACGAGCAGTACGTC. Translating it yields CASSLKLFGTELYEQYV.

This clonotype was found a few times. The chain couples TRBV6-1 to TRBJ2-3; either TRBD1 or TRBD2 may supply D (6 bases each). CDR1 is MNHNS and CDR2 is SASEGT in the germline V gene. The CDR3 spans 13 residues. V lost 0 bases, J lost 6 bases, and 7 bases lay in between. CDR3 in DNA: TGTGCCAGCAGTGAAGCGGGGGGCGATACGCAGTATTTT. Translating gives CASSEAGGDTQYF.

V is TRBV6-6 and J is TRBJ2-5; 10 bases map to TRBD2. The CDR3 length is 15 residues. With V trimmed by 6 bases and J by 7 bases, 11 bases remained unmatched. Germline assignment: CDR1 MNHNY and CDR2 SVGAGI (reference sequence). The CDR3 protein is CASSQPGLASVTQYF. The DNA of the CDR3 is TGTGCCAGCAGCCAACCGGGACTAGCGTCAGTGACCCAGTACTTC.

This chain links TRBV6-5 with TRBJ2-5, with D possibly being TRBD1 (6 bases). The germline gives CDR1 MNHEY, CDR2 SVGAGI. The CDR3 contains 12 residues. The V end lost 7 bases, the J end lost 5 bases, and 11 bases lay between the germline ends. In DNA form, the CDR3 reads TGTGCCAGCACCAAGGGGGATGAGACCCAGTACTTC. The encoded protein is CASTKGDETQYF.

In nucleotides, the CDR3 is TGTGCCAGCAGCCTGGGACAGGGTGGCGGAGATACGCAGTATTTT. Translation gives CASSLGQGGGDTQYF. The chain is built from TRBV5-6 and TRBJ2-3; 9 bases are shared with TRBD1. V was pared by 4 bases and J by 5 bases, with 8 bases of the junction left unmatched. Per germline, CDR1 SGHDT and CDR2 YYEEEE. The CDR3 has 15 residues.

There are many counts of this clonotype. CDR3 bases: TGTGCCAGCAGGGCCGCGGCAGTTACCGGGGAGCTGTTTTTT. It is translated as CASRAAAVTGELFF. This rearrangement joins TRBV2 to TRBJ2-2, with D hard to call. V was shortened by 6 bases and J by 5 bases, with 13 bases between the two germline ends. The CDR3 totals 14 residues. Germline CDR1 reads SNHLY; CDR2 reads FYNNEI.

This clonotype was counted at least ten times. The chain recombines TRBV12-3 or TRBV12-4 with TRBJ2-3; D tentatively fits TRBD1 or TRBD2 (6 bases each). The CDR3 is 13 amino acids. Trimming cost V 5 bases and J 6 bases, with 12 bases left between them. The CDR3 is CASSRGRMDTQYF. CDR3 nucleotides: TGTGCCAGCAGTCGGGGGCGTATGGATACGCAGTATTTT.

This clonotype occurred a few times. This chain connects TRBV7-3 to TRBJ2-6; D ambiguous. Between the trimmed V and J ends, which lost 2 bases and 0 bases, there was a span of 14 bases. CDR1 and CDR2 (germline): SGHTA, FQGTGA. The CDR3 runs 18 residues. CDR3: CASSLGPPWNSGANVLTF. The CDR3 DNA follows: TGTGCCAGCAGCTTAGGACCGCCGTGGAACTCTGGGGCCAACGTCCTGACTTTC.

In its sample, this clonotype was seen a few times. This sequence joins TRBV24-1 and TRBJ2-3, with D uncertain. Trimming pared 6 bases from V and 1 base from J, leaving 13 bases between. This CDR3 contains 15 residues. Germline CDR1 is KGHDR and CDR2 is SFDVKD. The CDR3 is CATSPPTSRTDTQYF. The CDR3 coding sequence is TGTGCCACCAGTCCACCGACCTCTCGCACAGATACGCAGTATTTT.

This clonotype was seen a handful of times. V usage is TRBV15 and J usage is TRBJ2-1; 10 bases align to TRBD1. Germline V gene data show CDR1 as LNHNV and CDR2 as YYDKDF (reference sequence). The CDR3 totals 15 residues. J was trimmed by 9 bases and V by 1 base; bases with no gene match: 6. CDR3 region: CATSRVGQGFAEQFF. CDR3 nucleotide sequence: TGTGCCACCAGCAGAGTGGGACAGGGGTTCGCTGAGCAGTTCTTC.

This clonotype was found a few times. The chain has TRBV9 and TRBJ2-3; a weak D match, TRBD1 (6 bases). V shed 0 bases and J shed 4 bases, with 18 bases lying between them. Germline CDR1 reads SGDLS; CDR2 reads YYNGEE. The CDR3 loop spans 17 amino acids. The CDR3 nucleotides read TGTGCCAGCAGCGTAGCTGGGGTCCAGGGGAAGGCAGATACGCAGTATTTT. Translation: CASSVAGVQGKADTQYF.

This clonotype was recorded at least ten times. V gene TRBV12-3 or TRBV12-4 combines with J gene TRBJ2-1; a weak D match, TRBD2 (7 bases). This CDR3 has 16 amino acids. V lost 10 bases to trimming and J lost 2 bases, with 21 bases between them. CDR3 loop: CATNPKGGDAYNEQFF. The DNA of the CDR3 is TGTGCCACCAACCCGAAAGGGGGGGACGCCTACAATGAGCAGTTCTTC.

The rearrangement links TRBV27 to TRBJ2-6, with TRBD1 identical over 8 bases. The CDR3 consists of 17 residues. Germline-derived CDR1 and CDR2 are MNHEY and SMNVEV (reference sequence). With 5 bases clipped from V and 0 bases from J, the junction kept 6 bases outside the gene matches. The CDR3 loop is CASSPRTGSSGANVLTF. The CDR3 region has the DNA TGTGCCAGCAGTCCGAGGACAGGGAGCTCTGGGGCCAACGTCCTGACTTTC.

This clonotype has more than one count but fewer than ten. The chain has TRBV7-9 and TRBJ2-3; either TRBD1 or TRBD2 may fit D (5 bases each). The germline V gene has CDR1 SEHNR and CDR2 FQNEAQ (reference sequence). This CDR3 comprises 14 residues. Trimming removed 3 bases from V and 4 bases from J, with 11 bases in between. In DNA form, the CDR3 reads TGTGCCAGCAGCTTGTCCAGGGACGCAGATACGCAGTATTTT. Translation gives CASSLSRDADTQYF.

The table lists this clonotype with many counts. The chain joins TRBV5-6 to TRBJ1-6; a possible D gene is TRBD1 (6 bases). Germline V gives CDR1 SGHDT, CDR2 YYEEEE. The CDR3 spans 15 residues. The ends were cut back, 0 bases at V and 9 bases at J, with 13 bases in the middle. This CDR3 is CASSLGGEGGSPLHF. CDR3 DNA: TGTGCCAGCAGCTTGGGAGGGGAAGGGGGTTCACCCCTCCACTTT.

This clonotype was seen a handful of times. V is TRBV11-1 and J is TRBJ1-6, with TRBD1 identical over 8 bases. Germline loops: CDR1 SGHAT, CDR2 FQDESV (reference sequence). Unmatched junction bases numbered 1, after V lost 2 bases and J lost 7 bases. CDR3 length equals 14 residues. CDR3 region: CASSLHRGNSPLHF. In DNA form, the CDR3 reads TGTGCCAGCAGCTTACACAGGGGGAATTCACCCCTCCACTTT.

This sequence joins TRBV6-5 and TRBJ2-1; no clear D. The germline CDR1 and CDR2 sequences are MNHEY and SVGAGI. The ends were cut back, 5 bases at V and 8 bases at J, with 16 bases in the middle. This CDR3 contains 14 residues. The CDR3 DNA is TGTGCCAGCAGTGCTTACACGATTCCCCATGAGCAGTTCTTC. Translating gives CASSAYTIPHEQFF.

This clonotype was observed at least ten times. The V gene is TRBV12-3 or TRBV12-4, the J gene TRBJ1-5; D remains unclear. V was shortened by 7 bases and J by 2 bases, with 6 bases between the two germline ends. This CDR3 is 12 amino acids long. CDR3 DNA sequence: TGTGCCAGCAACAAGGGCAATCAGCCCCAGCATTTT. Translating gives CASNKGNQPQHF.

At least ten counts were recorded for this clonotype. V usage is TRBV6-1 and J usage is TRBJ2-2; D remains unclear. The germline CDR1 and CDR2 sequences are MNHNS and SASEGT. CDR3 length: 13 amino acids. V was clipped by 0 bases and J by 6 bases, with 5 bases between them. CDR3 sequence reads: CASSEALSGELFF. DNA for the CDR3: TGTGCCAGCAGTGAAGCGCTATCCGGGGAGCTGTTTTTT.

V is TRBV12-3 or TRBV12-4 and J is TRBJ2-3, with a tentative D call TRBD1 (7 bases). The CDR3 is 15 amino acids. V was clipped by 5 bases and J by 4 bases, with 16 bases between them. Here the CDR3 reads CASSLNIRGADTQYF. In DNA form, the CDR3 reads TGTGCCAGCAGTCTAAACATCAGGGGGGCAGATACGCAGTATTTT.

J is TRBJ2-7 and V is TRBV5-1, with D uncertain. Germline lookup yields CDR1 SGHRS and CDR2 YFSETQ. The CDR3 contains 13 residues. Trimming removed 4 bases at V and 6 bases at J, with 14 bases between. For the CDR3, the DNA is TGCGCCAGCAGCAAATCTCTGTCGGGCGAGCAGTACGTC. Protein product: CASSKSLSGEQYV.

In this sample, this clonotype turned up a few times. This chain joins TRBV7-9 and TRBJ2-2; D not resolved. From germline, CDR1 is SEHNR and CDR2 FQNEAQ (reference sequence). The CDR3 runs to 11 residues. V was trimmed by 5 bases and J by 6 bases, leaving 4 bases between them. The CDR3 nucleotides read TGTGCCAGCAGCCCGCCCGGGGAGCTGTTTTTT. Amino acids: CASSPPGELFF.

The chain has TRBV20-1 and TRBJ2-1, with D possibly being TRBD1 or TRBD2 (6 bases each). Germline values: CDR1 DFQATT, CDR2 SNEGSKA (reference sequence). The CDR3 runs to 14 residues. V lost 3 bases and J 0 bases, leaving 9 bases between the germline ends. CDR3 DNA: TGCAGTGCTAGCGGGGGCCTCTCCTACAATGAGCAGTTCTTC. The encoded protein is CSASGGLSYNEQFF.

This clonotype has at least ten counts. The V call is TRBV7-9, the J call TRBJ2-7; 7 bases are shared with TRBD1. The ends lost 7 bases at V and 0 bases at J; junction bases unmatched: 15. Germline CDR1 is SEHNR and CDR2 is FQNEAQ (reference sequence). The CDR3 loop spans 17 amino acids. The CDR3 bases are TGTGCCAGCACCAAAGACAGGGCCCGAAGAAACTCCTACGAGCAGTACGTC. It translates to CASTKDRARRNSYEQYV.

The chain combines TRBV6-6 with TRBJ2-7; D not certain. CDR1 is MNHNY and CDR2 is SVGAGI in the germline V gene (reference sequence). The CDR3 loop spans 12 amino acids. V was pared by 6 bases and J by 4 bases, with 10 bases between. CDR3 DNA: TGTGCCAGCAGGGCGGTGGGGTACGAGCAGTACGTC. As protein: CASRAVGYEQYV.

This clonotype was counted between two and nine times. The genes are TRBV29-1 and TRBJ2-4, with D possibly being TRBD1 (7 bases). V dropped 3 bases and J dropped 4 bases, with 16 bases sitting between them. CDR3 length equals 15 residues. The germline gives CDR1 SQVTM, CDR2 ANQGSEA. The CDR3 region has the DNA TGCAGCGTTGATTCAGGGGGTGGAGGGAAAAACATTCAGTACTTC. Protein: CSVDSGGGGKNIQYF.

This clonotype has at least ten counts. The rearrangement uses TRBV4-2 and TRBJ1-3; tentative D call: TRBD1 (6 bases). With 3 bases removed from V and 7 bases from J, the gap between germline ends came to 13 bases. The CDR3 loop spans 14 amino acids. CDR1 LGHNA and CDR2 YNFKEQ come from the germline V gene. The CDR3 region has the DNA TGTGCCAGCAGCCAGGGCGGACAGAGTAACACCATATATTTT. Translated, it gives CASSQGGQSNTIYF.

The chain employs TRBV11-2 and TRBJ2-3, with unresolved D. Germline CDR1 SGHAT, CDR2 FQNNGV. The CDR3 has 15 residues. The V end was cut by 6 bases, the J end by 0 bases, with 13 bases between. The chain's CDR3 is CASRTPGRSTDTQYF. CDR3 sequence (DNA): TGTGCCAGCAGGACCCCCGGGCGTAGCACAGATACGCAGTATTTT.